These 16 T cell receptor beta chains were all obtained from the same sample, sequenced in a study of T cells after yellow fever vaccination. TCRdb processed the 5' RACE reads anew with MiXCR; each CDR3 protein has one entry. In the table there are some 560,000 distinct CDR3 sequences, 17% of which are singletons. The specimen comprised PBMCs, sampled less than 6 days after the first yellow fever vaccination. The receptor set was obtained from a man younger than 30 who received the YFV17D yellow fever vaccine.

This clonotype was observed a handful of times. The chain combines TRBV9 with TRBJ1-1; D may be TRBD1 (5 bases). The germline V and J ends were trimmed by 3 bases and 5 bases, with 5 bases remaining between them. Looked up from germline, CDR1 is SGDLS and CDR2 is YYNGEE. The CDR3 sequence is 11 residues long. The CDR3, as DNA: TGTGCCAGCAGCGCAGGGACTGAAGCTTTCTTT. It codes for CASSAGTEAFF.

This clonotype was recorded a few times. In DNA form, the CDR3 reads TGCAGTGCCCCGCTAGCGGGGCAAGACCAAGAGACCCAGTACTTC. Residues: CSAPLAGQDQETQYF. The rearrangement links TRBV20-1 to TRBJ2-5; 9 bases line up with TRBD2. V trimming: 6 bases; J trimming: 0 bases; junction bases outside the gene matches: 8. The CDR3 sequence is 15 residues long. The germline V gene encodes CDR1 DFQATT and CDR2 SNEGSKA (reference sequence).

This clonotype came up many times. This chain's CDR3 is CASGRGYTEAFF. The DNA for the CDR3 is TGCGCCAGCGGGAGGGGATACACTGAAGCTTTCTTT. The V and J genes are TRBV5-1 and TRBJ1-1; possible D gene TRBD1, 5 bases. This CDR3 is built from 12 residues. The germline V gene has CDR1 SGHRS and CDR2 YFSETQ. V was shortened by 7 bases and J by 3 bases, with 10 bases between the two germline ends.

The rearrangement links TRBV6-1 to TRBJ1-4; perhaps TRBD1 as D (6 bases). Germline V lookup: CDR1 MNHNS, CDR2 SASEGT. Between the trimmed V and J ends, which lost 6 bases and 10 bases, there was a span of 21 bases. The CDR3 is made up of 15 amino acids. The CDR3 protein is CASSPHGAGVAKLFF. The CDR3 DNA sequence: TGTGCCAGCAGCCCCCACGGGGCAGGGGTGGCAAAACTGTTTTTT.

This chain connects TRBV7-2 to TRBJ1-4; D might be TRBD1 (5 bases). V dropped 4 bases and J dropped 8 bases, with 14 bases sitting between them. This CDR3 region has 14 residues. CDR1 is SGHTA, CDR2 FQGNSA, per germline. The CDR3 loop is CASSSPGRYEKLFF. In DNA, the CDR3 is TGTGCCAGCAGCTCACCGGGGCGCTACGAAAAACTGTTTTTT.

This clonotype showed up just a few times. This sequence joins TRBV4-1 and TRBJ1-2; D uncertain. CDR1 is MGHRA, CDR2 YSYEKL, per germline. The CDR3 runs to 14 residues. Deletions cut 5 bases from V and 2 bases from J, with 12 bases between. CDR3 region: CASSVPGNNYGYTF. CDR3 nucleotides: TGCGCCAGCAGCGTGCCGGGGAACAACTATGGCTACACCTTC.

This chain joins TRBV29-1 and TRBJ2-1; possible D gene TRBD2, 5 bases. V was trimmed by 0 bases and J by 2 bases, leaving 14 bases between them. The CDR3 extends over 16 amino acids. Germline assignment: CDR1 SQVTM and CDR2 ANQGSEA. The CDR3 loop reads CSVEEGYGETYNEQFF. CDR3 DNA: TGCAGCGTTGAAGAAGGTTACGGGGAGACCTACAATGAGCAGTTCTTC.

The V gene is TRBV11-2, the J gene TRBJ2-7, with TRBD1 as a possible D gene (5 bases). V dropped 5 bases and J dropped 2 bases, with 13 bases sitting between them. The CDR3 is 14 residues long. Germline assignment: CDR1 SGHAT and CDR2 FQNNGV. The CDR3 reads CASSPGRGPYEQYV. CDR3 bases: TGTGCCAGCAGCCCTGGAAGGGGTCCCTACGAGCAGTACGTC.

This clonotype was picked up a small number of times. CDR3 sequence: CASSSGQGLTGELFF. CDR3 DNA sequence: TGTGCCAGCAGTTCGGGACAGGGGCTCACCGGGGAGCTGTTTTTT. The V call is TRBV27, the J call TRBJ2-2, with 10 bases identical to TRBD1. The germline CDR1 and CDR2 sequences are MNHEY and SMNVEV (reference sequence). The CDR3 totals 15 residues. V was pared by 4 bases and J by 4 bases, with 3 bases of the junction left unmatched.

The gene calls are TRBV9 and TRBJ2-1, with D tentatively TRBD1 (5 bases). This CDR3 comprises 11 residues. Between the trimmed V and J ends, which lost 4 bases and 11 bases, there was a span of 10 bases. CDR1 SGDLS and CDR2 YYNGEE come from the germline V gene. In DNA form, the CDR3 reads TGTGCCAGCAGCAAACAGGCTAAGCAGTTCTTC. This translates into CASSKQAKQFF.

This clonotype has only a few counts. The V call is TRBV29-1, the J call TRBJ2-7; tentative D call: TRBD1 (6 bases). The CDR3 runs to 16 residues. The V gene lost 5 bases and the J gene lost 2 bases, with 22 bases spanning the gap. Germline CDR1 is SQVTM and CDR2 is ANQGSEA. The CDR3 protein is CSVLTAQTGLPYEQYF. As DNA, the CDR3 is TGCAGCGTTCTAACCGCGCAGACAGGATTACCCTACGAGCAGTACTTC.

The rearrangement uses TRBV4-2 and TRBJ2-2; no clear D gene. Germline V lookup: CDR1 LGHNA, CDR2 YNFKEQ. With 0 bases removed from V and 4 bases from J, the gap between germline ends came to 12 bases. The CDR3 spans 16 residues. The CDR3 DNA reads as TGTGCCAGCAGCCAAGATGCCCCCGACGGCACCGGGGAGCTGTTTTTT. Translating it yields CASSQDAPDGTGELFF.

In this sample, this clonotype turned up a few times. The CDR3 region is CASNSGTGGDEQYF. CDR3 sequence (DNA): TGTGCCAGCAATTCCGGGACAGGGGGCGACGAGCAGTACTTC. The chain combines TRBV6-8 with TRBJ2-7; TRBD1 matches 12 bases. J lost 5 bases, V lost 7 bases, and 6 bases had no gene match. The CDR3 totals 14 residues. Germline CDR1 is MNHGY and CDR2 is SAAAGT.

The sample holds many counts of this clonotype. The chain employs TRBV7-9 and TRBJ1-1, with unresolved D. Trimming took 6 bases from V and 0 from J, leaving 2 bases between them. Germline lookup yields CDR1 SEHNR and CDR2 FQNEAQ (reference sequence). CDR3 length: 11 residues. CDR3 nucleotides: TGTGCCAGCAGACTGAACACTGAAGCTTTCTTT. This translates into CASRLNTEAFF.

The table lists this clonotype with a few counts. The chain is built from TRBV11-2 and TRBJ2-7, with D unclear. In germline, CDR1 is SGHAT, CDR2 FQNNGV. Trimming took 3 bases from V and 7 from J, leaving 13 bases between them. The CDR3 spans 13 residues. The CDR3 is CASSFFPVEEQYF. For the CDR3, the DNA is TGTGCCAGCAGCTTCTTCCCCGTGGAAGAGCAGTACTTC.

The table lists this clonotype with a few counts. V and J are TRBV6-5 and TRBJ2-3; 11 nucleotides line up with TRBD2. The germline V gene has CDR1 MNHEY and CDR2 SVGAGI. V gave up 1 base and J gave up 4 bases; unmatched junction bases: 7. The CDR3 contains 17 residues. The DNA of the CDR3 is TGTGCCAGCAGTTACTTTCCACCGGGACTAGCGGCAGATACGCAGTATTTT. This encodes CASSYFPPGLAADTQYF.